Described below is a single TCR beta chain sequence and its context. Antigen specificity is unknown. TCRdb re-called the 5' RACE reads and catalogs CDR3 proteins one per entry, DNA excluded. Its table lists 120,000 to 150,000 distinct CDR3 sequences. This sample was included in a study of monozygotic twins with inflammatory bowel disease. Whole-study results and caveats: It was observed that concordant and discordant twins did not differ in repertoire similarity, possibly given limited power. Support for any single strong IBD-associated signal or clonotype was not found.

The origin of this receptor is a human donor with ulcerative colitis or Crohn's disease, or a healthy co-twin of an affected twin (not recorded which). The sequencing sample was made of blood.

This chain's CDR3 is CASSYPGKGYEQYF. V and J are TRBV6-5 and TRBJ2-7; TCRdb calls TRBD1, which cannot be checked without DNA. There are 14 residues in the CDR3. Germline CDR1 and CDR2: MNHEY and SVGAGI.